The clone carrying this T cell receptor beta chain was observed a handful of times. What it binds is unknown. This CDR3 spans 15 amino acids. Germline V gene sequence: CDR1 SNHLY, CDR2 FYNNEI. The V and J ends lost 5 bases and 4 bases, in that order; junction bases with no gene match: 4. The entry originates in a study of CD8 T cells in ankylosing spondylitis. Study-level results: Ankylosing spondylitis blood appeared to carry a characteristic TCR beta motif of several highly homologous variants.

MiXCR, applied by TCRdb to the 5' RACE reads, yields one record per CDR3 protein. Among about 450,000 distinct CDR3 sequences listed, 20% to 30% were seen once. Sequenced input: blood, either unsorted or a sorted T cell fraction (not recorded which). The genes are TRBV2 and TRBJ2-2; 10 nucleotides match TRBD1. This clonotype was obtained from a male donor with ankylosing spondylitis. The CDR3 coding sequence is TGTGCCAGCAGTCGGACAGGGGGACTCACCGGGGAGCTGTTTTTT. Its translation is CASSRTGGLTGELFF.